The 31 T cell receptor delta chains listed next were all sequenced from one sample in a study of gamma-delta T cells after stem cell transplantation. TCRdb reran clone calling via CATT on the RT-PCR reads. The top ten clones hold over 15% of a sample with 2,000 or so delta-chain clones, over 0.3% of them seen once. The sequencing input was gamma-delta T cells. Receptors were obtained from a human donor. It is not recorded whose cells these are; they may come from a transplant donor.

About this clone: This likely stems from a read error, as it lies one base from a far larger clone. This chain connects TRDV2 to TRDJ1; 10 bases match TRDD3. The CDR3 covers 21 residues. CDR1 GEAIGNYY and CDR2 EKD come from the germline V gene. The ends lost 1 base at V and 3 bases at J; junction bases unmatched: 22. CDR3 DNA: TGTGCCTGTGACACTGCGGGGAGTACTGGGGGATTTCGGGTCGAGGCCGATAAACTCATCTTT. The encoded protein is CACDTAGSTGGFRVEADKLIF.

Sample share makes this clone large. Other DNA sequences in the same sample also yield this CDR3. This chain uses TRDV2 with TRDJ1; D is perhaps TRDD3 (5 bases). CDR3 length equals 15 residues. Germline assignment: CDR1 GEAIGNYY and CDR2 EKD. Trimming cost V 7 bases and J 0 bases, with 17 bases left between them. The CDR3 bases are TGTGCCTGCCTAAAGCTGGGAGGGGACACCGATAAACTCATCTTT. Amino acid sequence: CACLKLGGDTDKLIF.

By share, this clone counts as medium-sized (0.01 to 0.1%). J is TRDJ3 and V is TRDV2, with 7 bases that match TRDD3. Looked up from germline, CDR1 is GEAIGNYY and CDR2 is EKD. With V trimmed by 0 bases and J by 1 base, 5 bases remained unmatched. This CDR3 contains 18 residues. The DNA for the CDR3 is TGTGCCTGTGACACCGGGTGGGGGAAATCCTGGGACACCCGACAGATGTTTTTC. Translating it yields CACDTGWGKSWDTRQMFF.

Concerning this clone: The protein held in TCRdb is that of a much larger clone and does not match this DNA's translation at residue 9, likely because of a read error; the protein shown is translated from the DNA. The chain combines TRDV2 with TRDJ1, with 8 bases lining up with TRDD3. The CDR3 totals 18 residues. Germline V CDR1 and CDR2: GEAIGNYY, EKD. V shed 3 bases, J shed 2 bases, and the junction held 16 bases outside the gene matches. CDR3 sequence reads: CACDPVSDGDTRTDKLIF. The CDR3, as DNA: TGTGCCTGTGACCCGGTTTCAGACGGGGATACTCGGACCGATAAACTCATCTTT.

Details on this clone: It is likely a read error: a sequence one base away is far more abundant. This sample includes further DNA sequences coding for the same CDR3. This rearrangement joins TRDV2 to TRDJ3; the D call may be TRDD2 or TRDD3 (5 bases each). Germline V gene sequence: CDR1 GEAIGNYY, CDR2 EKD. V lost 0 bases, J lost 0 bases, and 32 bases lay in between. The CDR3 has 25 residues. The CDR3 region is CACDTPPTPYVSGANASWDTRQMFF. CDR3 sequence (DNA): TGTGCCTGTGACACCCCTCCGACCCCCTACGTCTCGGGGGCTAATGCCTCCTGGGACACCCGACAGATGTTTTTC.

This chain uses TRDV2 with TRDJ1; 13 nucleotides agree with TRDD3. The CDR3 is 18 residues long. CDR1 GEAIGNYY and CDR2 EKD come from the germline V gene. V gave up 1 base and J gave up 1 base; unmatched junction bases: 8. CDR3 region: CACDTLGDTTKSTDKLIF. CDR3 sequence (DNA): TGTGCCTGTGACACACTGGGGGATACGACCAAGTCCACCGATAAACTCATCTTT.

This clone was counted only a few times. A far larger clone is off by one base, so a read error is likely. The identical CDR3 is also encoded by other nucleotide sequences in the sample. This chain joins TRAV38-2/DV8 and TRDJ1; 11 bases match TRDD3. Per germline, CDR1 TSESDYY and CDR2 QEAYKQQN. The CDR3 runs to 21 residues. In DNA, the CDR3 is TGCGCTTATAGGGTACTTTCCTACTCCTGGGGGATACACGTGAGTACCGATAAACTCATCTTT. Translation gives CAYRVLSYSWGIHVSTDKLIF.

This clone is categorized as medium-sized. This chain connects TRDV1 to TRDJ2, with TRDD3 matching 10 bases. There are 24 residues in the CDR3. The germline V gene encodes CDR1 TSWWSYY and CDR2 QGS. J gave up 4 bases and V 6 bases, and 32 bases lay outside the gene matches. For the CDR3, the DNA is TGTGCTCTTGGACCAAATGGCCATTATAAAATTCCCTCCACTGGGGGATCCCCGACAGCACAACTCTTCTTT. Its protein is CALGPNGHYKIPSTGGSPTAQLFF.

There are a few counts of this clone. Being one base from a much bigger clone, this may be a read error. The sample has other DNA sequences that encode this CDR3 too. This chain joins TRDV2 and TRDJ1; 10 nucleotides align to TRDD3. V gave up 1 base and J gave up 6 bases; unmatched junction bases: 10. The CDR3 runs to 16 residues. Germline CDR1 and CDR2: GEAIGNYY and EKD. The CDR3, as DNA: TGTGCCTGTGACACAGTACTGGGGGATCTCCCTAATAAACTCATCTTT. It specifies CACDTVLGDLPNKLIF.

This clone is medium-sized (0.01 to 0.1%) within its sample. CDR3 residues: CACDTVPPTGTGGYLTAQLFF. The DNA for the CDR3 is TGTGCCTGTGACACCGTCCCTCCTACGGGTACTGGGGGATATTTGACAGCACAACTCTTCTTT. This rearrangement joins TRDV2 to TRDJ2; 11 nucleotides match TRDD3. Germline V gives CDR1 GEAIGNYY, CDR2 EKD. The CDR3 length is 21 residues. Trimming cost V 0 bases and J 1 base; bases outside gene matches: 15.

On this clone itself: The junction differs from germline at one of its ends, possibly a read error. The J gene is TRDJ3, the V gene TRDV2; possibly TRDD3 for D (8 bases). CDR3 length equals 24 residues. Germline V gives CDR1 GEAIGNYY, CDR2 EKD. The CDR3 region is CARDFLIGAGGIETSSWDTRQMFF. Written as DNA, the CDR3 is TGTGCCCGTGACTTCCTAATCGGAGCTGGGGGGATAGAAACTAGCTCCTGGGACACCCGACAGATGTTTTTC.

By proportion, this clone is medium-sized. The rearrangement links TRDV2 to TRDJ1; 10 bases agree with TRDD3. J lost 1 base, V lost 2 bases, and 6 bases had no gene match. The germline V gene encodes CDR1 GEAIGNYY and CDR2 EKD. CDR3 length: 16 residues. The CDR3 is CACDSLGDSGTDKLIF. CDR3 DNA: TGTGCCTGTGACAGTCTGGGGGATAGTGGCACCGATAAACTCATCTTT.

In its sample, this clone ranks as medium-sized. The chain uses TRDV2 and TRDJ1; 13 bases agree with TRDD3. Germline trimming cut 2 bases from V and 2 bases from J; bases unmatched to any gene: 16. The CDR3 totals 20 residues. Germline V gene sequence: CDR1 GEAIGNYY, CDR2 EKD. The CDR3 loop reads CACDMIETGGYGRVTDKLIF. The DNA for the CDR3 is TGTGCCTGTGACATGATCGAAACTGGGGGATACGGGAGGGTTACCGATAAACTCATCTTT.

This clone turned up a few times. Translating this DNA gives a protein that differs at residue 5 from the TCRdb one, which belongs to a much larger clone; a read error is likely, and the protein shown is this translation. This chain links TRDV2 with TRDJ1, with 10 bases fitting TRDD3. The CDR3 spans 18 residues. CDR1 and CDR2 from the germline V gene are GEAIGNYY and EKD. V dropped 3 bases and J dropped 2; count of bases not matched to a gene: 14. The CDR3 sequence: CACDAVGILGDLTDKLIF. The CDR3 nucleotides are TGTGCCTGTGACGCCGTAGGGATACTGGGGGATTTAACCGATAAACTCATCTTT.

This clone was seen only a few times. This DNA's translation differs at residue 9 from TCRdb's protein, which comes from a much larger clone; a read error is likely, and the protein shown is translated from the DNA. The chain recombines TRDV3 with TRDJ1; possibly TRDD3 for D (5 bases). This CDR3 is built from 16 residues. CDR1 TVYSNPD and CDR2 GDNSRS come from the germline V gene (reference sequence). Between the trimmed V and J ends, which lost 2 bases and 1 base, there was a span of 20 bases. CDR3 in amino acids: CAFVLGSDWPTDKLIF. The CDR3 coding sequence is TGTGCCTTTGTACTAGGATCGGACTGGCCCACCGATAAACTCATCTTT.

The rearrangement uses TRDV2 and TRDJ1, with TRDD3 identical over 11 bases. Germline CDR1 and CDR2: GEAIGNYY and EKD. Trimming cost V 2 bases and J 7 bases; bases outside gene matches: 14. CDR3 size: 17 residues. The CDR3 nucleotides are TGTGCCTGTGACAACCTGGGGGATACAGAAGGGACGGGTAAACTCATCTTT. Protein product: CACDNLGDTEGTGKLIF.

A remark on this clone: Since a much larger clone is just one base distant, this may be a read error. The same CDR3 is also encoded by other DNA sequences in this sample. The chain joins TRDV2 to TRDJ1; 12 bases match TRDD3. The CDR3 contains 19 residues. Germline lookup yields CDR1 GEAIGNYY and CDR2 EKD. The CDR3 coding sequence is TGTGCCTGCGACACCGTCTGGGGGATACGCGTAAAAGGGATCAGTGAACTCATCTTT. Translated, it gives CACDTVWGIRVKGISELIF.

Notes on this clone: TCRdb lists the protein of a much larger clone for this DNA, which differs at residue 16, so this is likely a read error; the protein given here is translated from the DNA itself. The chain carries TRDV2 and TRDJ1; the match to TRDD3 covers 7 bases. Germline CDR1 GEAIGNYY, CDR2 EKD. The CDR3 covers 18 residues. For the CDR3, the DNA is TGTGCCTGTGACACTCTGATGACATGGACTGGGGACACCGATAAACCCATCTTT. Protein sequence: CACDTLMTWTGDTDKPIF.

In the case of this clone: A far more abundant clone sits one base away, making this likely a read error. Different DNA sequences within this sample yield the same CDR3. CDR3 nucleotide sequence: TGTGCCTGTGACACCGTGAGTAGGCCTGGGGGGTCCCTCACCGATAAACTCATCTTT. Its translation: CACDTVSRPGGSLTDKLIF. The chain has TRDV2 and TRDJ1, with 7 positions matching TRDD3. The CDR3 totals 19 residues. The J segment lost 1 base and the V segment lost 0 bases, leaving 16 bases of the junction unmatched. CDR1 is GEAIGNYY and CDR2 is EKD in the germline V gene.

In the case of this clone: Only one base separates this from a far larger clonotype, so it likely reflects a read error. Other DNA sequences from this sample encode an identical CDR3 as well. The chain has TRDV2 and TRDJ1; 12 positions agree with TRDD3. Per germline, CDR1 GEAIGNYY and CDR2 EKD. The CDR3 spans 19 residues. The CDR3 reads CACDTVLGDTKGHTDKLIF. The CDR3 region has the DNA TGTGCCTGTGACACTGTTCTGGGGGATACGAAGGGCCACACCGATAAACTTATCTTT.

The table lists this clone with a few counts. This DNA's translation differs at residue 8 from TCRdb's protein, which comes from a much larger clone; a read error is likely, and the protein shown is translated from the DNA. This sequence joins TRDV2 and TRDJ1, with 8 nucleotides matching TRDD3. The CDR3 is made up of 19 amino acids. J gave up 0 bases and V 0 bases, and 14 bases lay outside the gene matches. CDR1 is GEAIGNYY and CDR2 is EKD in the germline V gene. CDR3 amino acids: CACDTLNILGVPYTDKLIF. CDR3 coding DNA: TGTGCCTGTGACACCCTGAATATACTGGGGGTCCCGTACACCGATAAACTCATCTTT.

This clone was seen a handful of times. The rearrangement joins TRDV2 to TRDJ1; 9 bases map to TRDD3. V gave up 3 bases and J gave up 0 bases; unmatched junction bases: 4. The V gene's germline CDR1 is GEAIGNYY and CDR2 EKD. The CDR3 has 15 amino acids. In DNA, the CDR3 is TGTGCCTGTGACCCACTGGGGGAACACACCGATAAACTCATCTTT. Translated: CACDPLGEHTDKLIF.

For this clone: This may be a read error: a much more frequent sequence differs by one nucleotide. This sample includes further DNA sequences coding for the same CDR3. V gene TRDV2 combines with J gene TRDJ1; 8 positions agree with TRDD3. Per the germline V gene, CDR1 is GEAIGNYY and CDR2 is EKD. Trimming took 3 bases from V and 0 from J; bases not matched to a gene: 11. The CDR3 length is 17 residues. DNA of the CDR3: TGTGCCTGTGACGGCCTGGGGGACGCGACTTACACCGATAAACTCATCTTT. Amino acid sequence: CACDGLGDATYTDKLIF.

With regard to this clone: A read error likely explains this, since a far larger clone differs by one base. The same CDR3 also results from other DNA sequences found in this sample. CDR3 residues: CACDSLTGGEKSYTDKLIF. The CDR3 bases are TGTGCCTGTGACTCCCTAACTGGGGGAGAAAAGTCATACACCGATAAACTCATCTTT. The chain couples TRDV2 to TRDJ1, with TRDD3 identical over 9 bases. Germline assignment: CDR1 GEAIGNYY and CDR2 EKD. The ends lost 3 bases at V and 0 bases at J; junction bases unmatched: 16. CDR3 length: 19 residues.

This clone was seen only a few times. Given a much more abundant clone one base away, this may be a read error. This chain links TRDV2 with TRDJ1; 7 positions match TRDD3. The CDR3 is 14 residues long. The germline gives CDR1 GEAIGNYY, CDR2 EKD. Here the CDR3 DNA reads TGTGCCTGTGACACCGTCGGGGGATCGGATAAACTCACCTTT. The encoded protein is CACDTVGGSDKLTF.

This clone was counted only a few times. An end of the junction does not agree with germline; a read error may underlie this. This chain links TRDV2 with TRDJ1; 13 bases are shared with TRDD3. Germline lookup yields CDR1 GEAIGNYY and CDR2 EKD. This CDR3 is built from 17 residues. CDR3 protein: CACDTLLGDTRADKPIF. The CDR3 nucleotides are TGTGCCTGTGACACCCTACTGGGGGATACGCGGGCCGATAAACCCATCTTT.

As concerns this clone: TCRdb's entry gives the protein of a much larger clone, which mismatches this DNA's translation at residue 4, likely from a read error; the protein reported here is translated from the DNA. This sequence joins TRDV2 and TRDJ1; 11 nucleotides agree with TRDD3. The CDR3 consists of 18 residues. Looked up from germline, CDR1 is GEAIGNYY and CDR2 is EKD. The CDR3 DNA is TGTGCCTGTGGCACCGTAGGGCTGGGGGATACTTCGACCGATAAACTCATCTTT. Protein sequence: CACGTVGLGDTSTDKLIF.

This clone was detected a few times. A read error may be the cause here, since a much bigger clone is one base away. The chain uses TRDV2 and TRDJ1; 11 nucleotides match TRDD3. This CDR3 comprises 21 residues. Losses at the gene ends were 3 bases for V and 0 bases for J; bases not matched to a gene: 20. Germline values: CDR1 GEAIGNYY, CDR2 EKD. The CDR3 DNA follows: TGTGCCTGTGACTCGAACCTTGGGGGATACGCGAAGGGGTCGTACACCGATAAACTCATCTTT. Its protein product is CACDSNLGGYAKGSYTDKLIF.

As to this clone: TCRdb records a much larger clone's protein for this DNA, with a difference at residue 12 that likely arises from a read error; the protein given is the translation of the DNA. V usage is TRDV2 and J usage is TRDJ1; D gene unclear. CDR1 is GEAIGNYY, CDR2 EKD, per germline. CDR3 length: 18 amino acids. The V end lost 3 bases, the J end lost 0 bases, and 22 bases lay between the germline ends. CDR3 sequence: CACDSLSTGSPHTDKLIF. For the CDR3, the DNA is TGTGCCTGTGACTCATTAAGCACGGGGTCCCCGCACACCGATAAACTCATCTTT.

Worth noting for this clone: The translation of this DNA and the TCRdb protein of a much larger clone differ at residue 17, probably owing to a read error; the protein shown here is translated from the DNA. V usage is TRDV2 and J usage is TRDJ1; 10 nucleotides agree with TRDD3. This CDR3 spans 19 amino acids. Germline V gives CDR1 GEAIGNYY, CDR2 EKD. The CDR3 here is CACDSLLTGGSPYTDKPIF. The CDR3 DNA follows: TGTGCCTGTGACTCCCTCCTTACTGGGGGATCACCGTACACCGATAAACCCATCTTT.

On this clone: A single base separates this from a much larger clone, so it may be a read error. This sample also contains other DNA sequences that code for the same CDR3. V usage is TRDV2 and J usage is TRDJ1, with 8 bases that match TRDD3. The CDR3 totals 14 residues. The germline V gene has CDR1 GEAIGNYY and CDR2 EKD. V dropped 0 bases and J dropped 5; count of bases not matched to a gene: 4. The CDR3 nucleotides read TGTGCCTGTGACACCGTCGGGATACGTGATAAACTCATCTTT. Residues: CACDTVGIRDKLIF.